This TCR beta chain was recovered during a study of OX40 agonist ivuxolimab in advanced cancers. The study in broad terms: The costimulatory receptor OX40 (CD134) was targeted by ivuxolimab, a fully human IgG2 agonistic monoclonal antibody. Peripheral TCRbeta sequencing was intended to test whether TCR sequence diversity was altered and clonal T-cell expansion was caused by ivuxolimab. The paper describes the monotherapy dose-escalation part (N of about 52 patients) of the phase I trial of ivuxolimab. Partial responses occurred in three dose-escalation patients: two with cutaneous melanoma and one with hepatocellular carcinoma. The dose-escalation cohort was almost 85% male with a mean age of around 64 years, ranging from roughly 20 to 80. Of the roughly 51 dose-escalation patients, hepatocellular carcinoma was present in 19, melanoma in some 15, renal cell carcinoma in 9 and head and neck cancer in 9. Patients were allowed to have had prior anti-PD-1, anti-PD-L1 or anti-CTLA-4 therapy, and around 40% of the dose-escalation patients had previously received checkpoint inhibitors. Intravenous ivuxolimab was administered to patients every 2 weeks at six dose levels: 0.01, 0.1, 0.3, 1.5, 3 and 10 mg/kg.

In the case of this clone: Its binding antigen is unknown. No per-base quality is available; no much larger clone lies one base away.

For sequencing of the TCRbeta CDR3 region, genomic DNA was extracted from the sorted cells. TCRbeta CDR3 regions were sequenced using the immunoSEQ Assay. This is the immuneACCESS table as TCRdb keeps it, with only in-frame sequences that have V and J called. A part of the clones is gone; compared with another copy, unresolved V genes explain less than half, and the rest is unexplained. In all, the sample holds under 35,000 clones, and less than 85% of those were seen once. 20% to 25% of the sample goes to the ten largest clones. Study-wide conclusions, independent of this receptor: Partial responders in the 0.1-3.0 mg/kg groups had among the lowest normalized peripheral clonal expansion, especially among CD8+ T cells. Which antigens the clonally expanded peripheral T cells were specific for was not determined. At doses of 0.1 to 3.0 mg/kg, clonal expansion of both CD4+ and CD8+ T cells in blood was seen between baseline and week 6. After ivuxolimab, CD8+ T cells had more expanded clones than CD4+ T cells on average. Low levels of normalized T-cell clonal expansion were also seen in some patients who did not respond.

Patients with autoimmune disease history or receiving systemic immunosuppression were excluded from the trial. In every dose cohort, peripheral blood was drawn for TCR sequencing at baseline, cycle 4 day 1, and cycle 7 day 1. The samples were drawn from a first-in-human, open-label, multicenter phase I dose-escalation trial of ivuxolimab. The trial enrolled adults with locally advanced or metastatic head and neck squamous cell, hepatocellular, melanoma or renal cell carcinoma. CD4+ and CD8+ T cells were sorted separately from peripheral blood before TCR sequencing. Between the V and J ends, shortened by 0 bases and 1 base respectively, the junction contains 7 bases. From the cysteine through the phenylalanine, the CDR3 covers 14 amino acids. Only CDR3 DNA remains: 42 bases, in frame from the first base. CDR1 and CDR2 are drawn from the germline V gene (reference sequence): SGHNT, YYREEE.

Sequences were derived from CD4+ or CD8+ T cells sorted from blood, sampled in a trial of the OX40 agonist ivuxolimab. The receptor was derived from an adult with an advanced solid tumor such as melanoma, head and neck, liver or kidney cancer. The sequence links TRBV5-4 to TRBJ1-1; too little of a D gene remains to name it. In nucleotide form, the sequence is TGTGCCAGCAGCTTGGTAGGGCAGAACACTGAAGCTTTCTTT. Translated, it reads CASSLVGQNTEAFF. Joined to the reference TRBV5-4 and TRBJ1-1 proteins, this CDR3 gives the full variable domain: ETGVTQSPTHLIKTRGQQVTLRCSSQSGHNTVSWYQQALGQGPQFIFQYYREEENGRGNFPPRFSGLQFPNYSSELNVNALELDDSALYLCASSLVGQNTEAFFGQGTRLTVV.